Reported below is one T cell receptor beta chain. What it binds is unknown. The sample originates from a study of graft-versus-host responses after intestinal transplantation. Study results and limitations: Detected in recipient marrow were GvH clones, some of which were first observed in ileum or blood.

Profiling relied on immunoSEQ multiplex PCR, and the TCRdb table lists in-frame clones only, not all of them. This table holds around 120,000 clones, 75% to 95% found once. Trimming removed 3 bases at V and 4 bases at J, with 10 bases between. From germline, CDR1 is MNHNS and CDR2 SASEGT. This CDR3 has 14 amino acids. The sample here was unstimulated CD4+ T cells sorted from spleen or lymph node cells, taken before intestinal transplant. The V call is TRBV6-1, the J call TRBJ2-1; a weak D match, TRBD1 (6 bases). The origin of this receptor is a human donor who received an intestinal transplant. The CDR3 coding sequence is TGTGCCAGCAGTGAGTCCGGGACATACAATGAGCAGTTCTTC. It translates to CASSESGTYNEQFF.